These 23 T cell receptor beta chains came from one sample sequenced in a study of blood T cell repertoires in COVID-19. The protocol was immunoSEQ multiplex PCR, while the TCRdb copy is restricted to in-frame clones and leaves out a portion. Among 250,000 to 300,000 clones listed, 89% were seen once. The material sequenced was peripheral blood. The receptor source for this set is a man aged 50 to 59 with acute or convalescent COVID-19.

The chain employs TRBV18 and TRBJ2-7; 7 bases match TRBD1. The CDR3 contains 12 residues. Germline V CDR1 and CDR2: KGHSH, LQKENI. Trimming removed 5 bases from V and 5 bases from J; junction bases left unmatched: 3. The CDR3 here is CASSSDRDEQYF. The DNA of the CDR3 is TGTGCCAGCTCATCCGACAGGGACGAGCAGTACTTC.

V gene TRBV3-1 (or the pseudogene TRBV3-2) combines with J gene TRBJ2-2; D gene unclear. Trimming removed 4 bases at V and 3 bases at J, with 12 bases between. The CDR3 consists of 15 residues. The germline V gene has CDR1 LGHDT and CDR2 YNNKEL (reference sequence). In DNA, the CDR3 is TGTGCCAGCAGCCCCGGGTCATATCACACCGGGGAGCTGTTTTTT. Its protein product is CASSPGSYHTGELFF.

This chain joins TRBV30 and TRBJ1-6, with 8 bases lining up with TRBD1. Germline V CDR1 and CDR2: GTSNPN, SVGIG (reference sequence). The CDR3 length is 17 residues. The J segment lost 1 base and the V segment lost 1 base, leaving 6 bases of the junction unmatched. CDR3 amino acids: CAWSGLDRGSYNSPLHF. CDR3 nucleotide sequence: TGTGCCTGGAGTGGTTTAGACAGGGGATCCTATAATTCACCCCTCCACTTT.

The rearrangement uses TRBV25-1 and TRBJ2-2, with 7 bases matching TRBD1. Trimming took 10 bases from V and 0 from J; bases not matched to a gene: 2. The CDR3 covers 13 residues. Germline assignment: CDR1 MGHDK and CDR2 SYGVNS. The CDR3: CATGTANTGELFF. DNA for the CDR3: TGTGCCACCGGGACAGCGAACACCGGGGAGCTGTTTTTT.

J is TRBJ1-2 and V is TRBV5-4; D uncertain. This CDR3 spans 15 amino acids. Trimming removed 0 bases from V and 6 bases from J, with 15 bases in between. Germline V gene lookup returns CDR1 SGHNT and CDR2 YYREEE (reference sequence). The CDR3 region has the DNA TGTGCCAGCAGCTTGGGCTCCCGGGAGAAGGATGGCTACACCTTC. Protein: CASSLGSREKDGYTF. Looking up the rest from reference TRBV5-4 and TRBJ1-2 gives the full variable domain: ETGVTQSPTHLIKTRGQQVTLRCSSQSGHNTVSWYQQALGQGPQFIFQYYREEENGRGNFPPRFSGLQFPNYSSELNVNALELDDSALYLCASSLGSREKDGYTFGSGTRLTVV.

The chain carries TRBV9 and TRBJ1-1, with D tentatively TRBD1 (5 bases). This CDR3 is 15 amino acids long. Germline V CDR1 and CDR2: SGDLS, YYNGEE. V was pared by 4 bases and J by 0 bases, with 13 bases between. The CDR3, as DNA: TGTGCCAGCAGCTCATCCTCAGGGATGAACACTGAAGCTTTCTTT. Translated, it gives CASSSSSGMNTEAFF.

The genes are TRBV2 and TRBJ1-1, with 7 bases that match TRBD1. J was trimmed by 1 base and V by 6 bases; bases with no gene match: 5. In germline, CDR1 is SNHLY, CDR2 FYNNEI. The CDR3 runs to 14 residues. The CDR3 reads CASSYRGPNTEAFF. In DNA form, the CDR3 reads TGTGCCAGCAGCTACAGGGGCCCGAACACTGAAGCTTTCTTT.

This chain links TRBV5-1 with TRBJ1-2; D gene unclear. Per germline, CDR1 SGHRS and CDR2 YFSETQ. The CDR3 is 14 residues long. Deletions cut 0 bases from V and 0 bases from J, with 6 bases between. The CDR3 sequence is CASSLAVSNYGYTF. The DNA for the CDR3 is TGCGCCAGCAGCTTGGCGGTTTCTAACTATGGCTACACCTTC.

The rearrangement joins TRBV3-1 (or the pseudogene TRBV3-2) to TRBJ2-1, with 8 bases fitting TRBD2. With V trimmed by 4 bases and J by 9 bases, 17 bases remained unmatched. CDR3 length equals 17 residues. CDR1 and CDR2 from the germline V gene are LGHDT and YNNKEL (reference sequence). CDR3 sequence: CASSPIRTGGQLLEQFF. CDR3 nucleotides: TGTGCCAGCAGCCCCATCCGCACGGGGGGGCAACTACTTGAGCAGTTCTTC.

V and J are TRBV9 and TRBJ1-1; 7 nucleotides agree with TRBD1. The CDR3 is 17 residues long. Germline CDR1 is SGDLS and CDR2 is YYNGEE. Trimming took 3 bases from V and 0 from J; bases not matched to a gene: 11. The chain's CDR3 is CASSALLQGYMNTEAFF. The DNA for the CDR3 is TGTGCCAGCAGCGCCTTATTACAGGGGTACATGAACACTGAAGCTTTCTTT.

The CDR3 nucleotides are TGTGCCAGCAGCCAAGATAGTCTTTCAGGGGAAGGCTATGGCTACACCTTC. Amino acids: CASSQDSLSGEGYGYTF. The chain employs TRBV3-1 (or the pseudogene TRBV3-2) and TRBJ1-2, with a possible D match to TRBD1 (6 bases). V shed 0 bases and J shed 4 bases, with 18 bases lying between them. Germline assignment: CDR1 LGHDT and CDR2 YNNKEL (reference sequence). This CDR3 is 17 amino acids long.

V and J are TRBV7-2 and TRBJ2-7; no firm D call. The CDR3 is 13 amino acids. The V gene's germline CDR1 is SGHTA and CDR2 FQGNSA. With 3 bases removed from V and 3 bases from J, the gap between germline ends came to 9 bases. CDR3 nucleotides: TGTGCCAGCAGCTTGGGCAGATTCTACGAGCAGTACTTC. Amino acids: CASSLGRFYEQYF.

This clone was seen just once. J is TRBJ2-6 and V is TRBV19; TRBD1 is a possible D gene (5 bases). V was clipped by 6 bases and J by 0 bases, with 18 bases between them. Germline assignment: CDR1 LNHDA and CDR2 SQIVND (reference sequence). This CDR3 is built from 18 residues. The CDR3 DNA sequence: TGTGCCAGTAGCCCCGGGCAGGGAAGATCCTCTGGGGCCAACGTCCTGACTTTC. Translating it yields CASSPGQGRSSGANVLTF.

On this clone itself: A read error may produce the germline difference seen at one junction end. The V gene is TRBV7-3, the J gene TRBJ1-2; 12 bases line up with TRBD1. The CDR3 has 13 amino acids. Germline V gives CDR1 SGHTA, CDR2 FQGTGA. CDR3 DNA: TGTGCCAGCAGCTCCGGGACAGGGGGCATAGTCGCCTTC. It codes for CASSSGTGGIVAF.

CDR3 residues: CASSVVQWEVDNEQFF. In DNA, the CDR3 is TGTGCCAGCAGCGTGGTGCAGTGGGAGGTAGACAATGAGCAGTTCTTC. The chain joins TRBV21-1 to TRBJ2-1; the table's D call, TRBD2, has no DNA check behind it. TRBV21-1 is a listed pseudogene. The CDR3 extends over 16 amino acids.

As DNA, the CDR3 is TGTGCCAGCAGAACGGGACAGGGAAACACTGAAGCTTTCTTT. Its protein is CASRTGQGNTEAFF. The V gene is TRBV6-5, the J gene TRBJ1-1, with 9 bases aligning to TRBD1. This CDR3 is built from 14 residues. CDR1 and CDR2 from the germline V gene are MNHEY and SVGAGI. Trimming cost V 6 bases and J 2 bases; bases outside gene matches: 4.

In DNA form, the CDR3 reads TGTGCCAGCAGCAGAGCGAGGGACACCGGGGAGCTGTTTTTT. Protein product: CASSRARDTGELFF. The rearrangement joins TRBV7-3 to TRBJ2-2, with TRBD2 as a possible D gene (5 bases). Trimming took 5 bases from V and 3 from J, leaving 10 bases between them. CDR3 length: 14 amino acids. Germline V gives CDR1 SGHTA, CDR2 FQGTGA. The entire variable domain, with the rest obtained from reference TRBV7-3 and TRBJ2-2, is as follows: GAGVSQTPSNKVTEKGKYVELRCDPISGHTALYWYRQSLGQGPEFLIYFQGTGAADDSGLPNDRFFAVRPEGSVSTLKIQRTERGDSAVYLCASSRARDTGELFFGEGSRLTVL.

This sequence joins TRBV7-9 and TRBJ2-7, with TRBD1 matching 8 bases. CDR1 and CDR2 (germline): SEHNR, FQNEAQ (reference sequence). This CDR3 region has 15 residues. After removal of 1 base from V and 2 bases from J, the junction contained 4 bases not matched to a gene. The chain's CDR3 is CASSLEGTGPYEQYF. Written as DNA, the CDR3 is TGTGCCAGCAGCTTAGAGGGGACAGGCCCCTACGAGCAGTACTTC.

The V and J genes are TRBV11-1 and TRBJ1-1; 8 nucleotides match TRBD1. The CDR3 loop spans 15 amino acids. CDR1 SGHAT and CDR2 FQDESV come from the germline V gene (reference sequence). The V gene end was trimmed by 6 bases and the J gene end by 5 bases; junction bases not matched to a gene: 11. The CDR3 here is CASSLTTGDGTEAFF. In nucleotides, the CDR3 is TGTGCCAGCAGTTTAACGACAGGGGATGGGACTGAAGCTTTCTTT.

CDR3 residues: CASSLSSSYEQYF. The DNA for the CDR3 is TGTGCCAGCAGCTTATCCAGCTCCTACGAGCAGTACTTC. V and J are TRBV7-9 and TRBJ2-7; no reliable D call. The CDR3 extends over 13 amino acids. Trimming cost V 2 bases and J 0 bases, with 5 bases left between them. Germline V gene lookup returns CDR1 SEHNR and CDR2 FQNEAQ (reference sequence).

This clone was recorded only once. V usage is TRBV19 and J usage is TRBJ1-2; 11 bases fit TRBD1. The CDR3 spans 16 residues. The trim removed 4 bases at V and 3 bases at J, leaving 7 bases unmatched. CDR1 is LNHDA, CDR2 SQIVND, per germline (reference sequence). The CDR3 sequence is CASSSAWTGGDYGYTF. CDR3 in DNA: TGTGCCAGTAGTAGCGCTTGGACAGGGGGCGACTATGGCTACACCTTC. Together with reference TRBV19 and TRBJ1-2, the CDR3 gives the full variable domain: DGGITQSPKYLFRKEGQNVTLSCEQNLNHDAMYWYRQDPGQGLRLIYYSQIVNDFQKGDIAEGYSVSREKKESFPLTVTSAQKNPTAFYLCASSSAWTGGDYGYTFGSGTRLTVV.

The table lists this clone with a count of one. This chain uses TRBV7-9 with TRBJ2-5, with D possibly TRBD2 on 6 matching bases. The CDR3 spans 13 residues. Per germline, CDR1 SEHNR and CDR2 FQNEAQ (reference sequence). Trimming took 8 bases from V and 3 from J, leaving 13 bases between them. This chain's CDR3 is CASVRGSKETQYF. CDR3 coding DNA: TGTGCCAGCGTTCGGGGGTCCAAAGAGACCCAGTACTTC.

V and J are TRBV7-2 and TRBJ2-5, with 9 bases aligning to TRBD1. J gave up 5 bases and V 4 bases, and 11 bases lay outside the gene matches. This CDR3 is built from 16 residues. Germline loops: CDR1 SGHTA, CDR2 FQGNSA. The CDR3 coding sequence is TGTGCCAGCAGCTGGGGACAGGGCCTCCTCGGGGAGACCCAGTACTTC. It is translated as CASSWGQGLLGETQYF.